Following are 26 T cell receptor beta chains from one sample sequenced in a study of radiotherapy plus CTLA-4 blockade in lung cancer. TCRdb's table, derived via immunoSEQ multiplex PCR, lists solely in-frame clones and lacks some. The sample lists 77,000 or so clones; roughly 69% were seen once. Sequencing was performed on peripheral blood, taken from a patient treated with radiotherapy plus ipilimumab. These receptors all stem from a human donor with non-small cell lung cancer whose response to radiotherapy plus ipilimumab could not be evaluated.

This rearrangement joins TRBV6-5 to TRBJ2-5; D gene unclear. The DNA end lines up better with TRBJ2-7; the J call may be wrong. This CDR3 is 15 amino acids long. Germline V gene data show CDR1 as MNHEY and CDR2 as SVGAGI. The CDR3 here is CASSYSRFYSYEQYF. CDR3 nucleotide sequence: TGTGCCAGCAGTTACTCGAGGTTTTACTCCTACGAGCAGTACTTC.

In nucleotides, the CDR3 is TGTGCCAGCAGAGCGGGACGGGGGAATTCACCCCTCCACTTT. Amino acids: CASRAGRGNSPLHF. This chain uses TRBV9 with TRBJ1-6; TRBD1 might be the D (5 bases). The CDR3 is 14 residues long. Per the germline V gene, CDR1 is SGDLS and CDR2 is YYNGEE. V was trimmed by 5 bases and J by 7 bases, leaving 13 bases between them.

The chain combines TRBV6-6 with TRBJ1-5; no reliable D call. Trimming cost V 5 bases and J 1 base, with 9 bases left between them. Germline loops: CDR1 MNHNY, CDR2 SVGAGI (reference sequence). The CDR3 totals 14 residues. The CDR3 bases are TGTGCCAGCAGTCTCGCCAGGAGCAATCAGCCCCAGCATTTT. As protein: CASSLARSNQPQHF.

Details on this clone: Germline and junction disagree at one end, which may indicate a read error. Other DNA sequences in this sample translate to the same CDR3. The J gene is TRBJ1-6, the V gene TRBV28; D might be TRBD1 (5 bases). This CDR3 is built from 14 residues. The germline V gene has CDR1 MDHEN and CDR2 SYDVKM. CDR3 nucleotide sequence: TGTGCCAGCAGTTTCGGAGGGACTAATTCCCCCCTCCACTTT. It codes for CASSFGGTNSPLHF.

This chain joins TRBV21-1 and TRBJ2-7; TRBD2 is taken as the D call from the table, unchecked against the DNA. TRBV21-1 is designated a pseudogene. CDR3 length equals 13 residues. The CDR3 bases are TGTGCCAGCAGCAAACGGGGGGCTCGAGAGCAGTACTTC. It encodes CASSKRGAREQYF.

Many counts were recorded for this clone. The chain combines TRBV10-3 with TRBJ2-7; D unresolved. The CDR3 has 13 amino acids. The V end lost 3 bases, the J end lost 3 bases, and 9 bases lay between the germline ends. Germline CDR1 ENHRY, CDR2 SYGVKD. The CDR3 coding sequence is TGTGCCATCAGTGACAGGATTAACTACGAGCAGTACTTC. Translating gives CAISDRINYEQYF.

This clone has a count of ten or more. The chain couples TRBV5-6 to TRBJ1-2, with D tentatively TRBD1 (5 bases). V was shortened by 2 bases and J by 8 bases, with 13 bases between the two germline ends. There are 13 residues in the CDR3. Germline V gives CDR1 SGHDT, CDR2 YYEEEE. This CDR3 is CASSLGGAQGYTF. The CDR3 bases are TGTGCCAGCAGCTTAGGAGGGGCGCAAGGCTACACCTTC.

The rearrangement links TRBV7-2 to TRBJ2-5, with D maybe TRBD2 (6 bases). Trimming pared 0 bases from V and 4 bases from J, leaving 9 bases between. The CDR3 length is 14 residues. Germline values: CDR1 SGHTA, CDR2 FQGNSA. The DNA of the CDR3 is TGTGCCAGCAGCTTAGCGCTGGGGGGAGAGACCCAGTACTTC. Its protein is CASSLALGGETQYF.

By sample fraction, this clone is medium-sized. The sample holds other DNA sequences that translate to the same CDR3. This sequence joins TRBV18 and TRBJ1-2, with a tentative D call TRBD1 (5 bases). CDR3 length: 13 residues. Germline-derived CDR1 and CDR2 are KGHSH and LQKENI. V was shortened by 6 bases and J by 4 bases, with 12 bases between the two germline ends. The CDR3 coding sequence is TGTGCCAGCTCTCATGACAGACTCTATGGCTACACCTTC. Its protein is CASSHDRLYGYTF. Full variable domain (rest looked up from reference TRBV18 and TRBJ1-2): NAGVMQNPRHLVRRRGQEARLRCSPMKGHSHVYWYRQLPEEGLKFMVYLQKENIIDESGMPKERFSAEFPKEGPSILRIQQVVRGDSAAYFCASSHDRLYGYTFGSGTRLTVV.

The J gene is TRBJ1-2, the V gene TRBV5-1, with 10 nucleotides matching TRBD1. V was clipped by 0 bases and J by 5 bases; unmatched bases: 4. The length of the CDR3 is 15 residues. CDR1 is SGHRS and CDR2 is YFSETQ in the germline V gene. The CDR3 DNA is TGCGCCAGCAGCTTGGATGGGGACAGGGGTTATGGCTACACCTTC. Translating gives CASSLDGDRGYGYTF.

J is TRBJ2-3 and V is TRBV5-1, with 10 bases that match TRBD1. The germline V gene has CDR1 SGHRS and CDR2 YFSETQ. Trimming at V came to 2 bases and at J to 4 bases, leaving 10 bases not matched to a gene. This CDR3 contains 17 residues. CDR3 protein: CASSFSTGGRGADTQYF. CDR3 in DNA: TGCGCCAGCAGCTTTTCGACAGGGGGCAGGGGGGCAGATACGCAGTATTTT.

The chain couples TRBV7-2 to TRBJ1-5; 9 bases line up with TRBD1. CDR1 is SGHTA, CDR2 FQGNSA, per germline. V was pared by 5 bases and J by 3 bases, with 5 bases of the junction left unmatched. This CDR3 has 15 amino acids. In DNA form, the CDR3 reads TGTGCCAGCAGCCCAGACAGGGGGGACAATCAGCCCCAGCATTTT. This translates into CASSPDRGDNQPQHF.

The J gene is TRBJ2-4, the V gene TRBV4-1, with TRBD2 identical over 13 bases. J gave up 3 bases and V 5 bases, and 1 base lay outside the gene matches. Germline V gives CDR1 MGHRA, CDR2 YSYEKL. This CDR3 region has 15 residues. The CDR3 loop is CASSWTSGSKNIQYF. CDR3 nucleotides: TGCGCCAGCAGCTGGACTAGCGGGAGCAAAAACATTCAGTACTTC.

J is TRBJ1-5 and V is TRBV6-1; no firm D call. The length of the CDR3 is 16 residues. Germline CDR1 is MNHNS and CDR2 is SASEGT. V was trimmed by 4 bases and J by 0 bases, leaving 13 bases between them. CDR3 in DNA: TGTGCCAGCAGTGGACTGACGGGGTATAGCAATCAGCCCCAGCATTTT. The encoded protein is CASSGLTGYSNQPQHF.

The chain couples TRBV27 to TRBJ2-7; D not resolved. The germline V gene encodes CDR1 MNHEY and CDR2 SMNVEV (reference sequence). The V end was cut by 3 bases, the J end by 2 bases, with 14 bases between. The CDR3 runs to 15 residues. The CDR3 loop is CASSFWQSSTYEQYF. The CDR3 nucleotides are TGTGCCAGCAGTTTTTGGCAGTCCTCAACCTACGAGCAGTACTTC.

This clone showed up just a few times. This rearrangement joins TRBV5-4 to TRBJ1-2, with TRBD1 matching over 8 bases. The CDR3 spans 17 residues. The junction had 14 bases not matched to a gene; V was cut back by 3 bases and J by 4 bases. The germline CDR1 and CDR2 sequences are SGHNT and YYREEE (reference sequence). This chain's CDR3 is CASSSSGFGQGGYGYTF. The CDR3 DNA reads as TGTGCCAGCAGCTCCAGCGGTTTCGGACAGGGAGGCTATGGCTACACCTTC.

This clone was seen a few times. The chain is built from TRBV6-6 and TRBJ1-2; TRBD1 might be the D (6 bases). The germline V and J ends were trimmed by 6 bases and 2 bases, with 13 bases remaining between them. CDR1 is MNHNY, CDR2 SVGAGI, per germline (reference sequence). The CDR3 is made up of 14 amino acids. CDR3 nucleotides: TGTGCCAGCAGGAACGACAGGACCAACTATGGCTACACCTTC. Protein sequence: CASRNDRTNYGYTF.

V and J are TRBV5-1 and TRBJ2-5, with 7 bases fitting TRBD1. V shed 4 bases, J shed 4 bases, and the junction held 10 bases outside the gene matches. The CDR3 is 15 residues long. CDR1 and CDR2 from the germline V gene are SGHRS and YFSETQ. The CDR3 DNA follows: TGCGCCAGCAGCGCGTGGACAGGCGAAGCAGAGACCCAGTACTTC. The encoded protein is CASSAWTGEAETQYF.

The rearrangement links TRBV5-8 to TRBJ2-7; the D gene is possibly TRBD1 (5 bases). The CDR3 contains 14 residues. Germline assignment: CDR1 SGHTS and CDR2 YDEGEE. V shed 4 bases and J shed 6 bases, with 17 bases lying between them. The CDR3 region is CASSRRQRESEQYF. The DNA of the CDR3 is TGTGCCAGCAGCCGCCGACAGAGAGAAAGCGAGCAGTACTTC.

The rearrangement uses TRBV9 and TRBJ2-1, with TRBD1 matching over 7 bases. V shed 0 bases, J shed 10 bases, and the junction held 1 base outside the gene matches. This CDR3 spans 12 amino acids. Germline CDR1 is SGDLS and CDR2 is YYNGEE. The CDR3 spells CASSVVTGEQFF. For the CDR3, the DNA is TGTGCCAGCAGCGTAGTGACAGGGGAGCAGTTCTTC.

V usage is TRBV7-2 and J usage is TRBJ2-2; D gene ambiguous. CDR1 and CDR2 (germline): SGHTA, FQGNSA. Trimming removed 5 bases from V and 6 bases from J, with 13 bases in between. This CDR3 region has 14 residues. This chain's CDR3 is CASSRERSAGELFF. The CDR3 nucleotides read TGTGCCAGCAGCCGAGAAAGAAGCGCCGGGGAGCTGTTTTTT.

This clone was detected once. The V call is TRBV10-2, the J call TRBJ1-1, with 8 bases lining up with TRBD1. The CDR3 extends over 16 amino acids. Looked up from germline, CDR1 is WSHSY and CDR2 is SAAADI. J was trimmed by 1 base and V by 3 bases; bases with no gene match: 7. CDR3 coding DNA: TGCGCCAGCAGTGACCCTTCACAGGGGGGGAACACTGAAGCTTTCTTT. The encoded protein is CASSDPSQGGNTEAFF.

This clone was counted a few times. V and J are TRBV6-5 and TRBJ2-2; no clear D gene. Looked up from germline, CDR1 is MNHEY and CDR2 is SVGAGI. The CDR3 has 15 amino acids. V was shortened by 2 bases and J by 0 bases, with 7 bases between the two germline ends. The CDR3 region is CASSYVRANTGELFF. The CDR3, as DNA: TGTGCCAGCAGTTACGTACGGGCGAACACCGGGGAGCTGTTTTTT.

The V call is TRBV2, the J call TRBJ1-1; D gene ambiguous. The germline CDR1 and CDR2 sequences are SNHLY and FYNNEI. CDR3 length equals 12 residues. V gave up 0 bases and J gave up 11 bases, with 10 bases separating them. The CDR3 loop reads CASSEARVGAFF. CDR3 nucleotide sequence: TGTGCCAGCAGTGAAGCGCGAGTCGGGGCTTTCTTT.

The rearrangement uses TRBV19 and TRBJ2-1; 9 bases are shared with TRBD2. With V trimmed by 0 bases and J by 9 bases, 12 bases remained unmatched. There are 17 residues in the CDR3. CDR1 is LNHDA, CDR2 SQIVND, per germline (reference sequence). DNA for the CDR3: TGTGCCAGTAGTATAGATCTAGGACTAGCGATTCGGTTTGAGCAGTTCTTC. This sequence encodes CASSIDLGLAIRFEQFF.

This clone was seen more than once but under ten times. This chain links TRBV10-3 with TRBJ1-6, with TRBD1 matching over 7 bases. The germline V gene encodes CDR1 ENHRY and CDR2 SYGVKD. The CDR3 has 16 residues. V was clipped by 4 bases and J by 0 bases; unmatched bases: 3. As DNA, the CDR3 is TGTGCCATCAGTGGAGGGACAGCCTCCTATAATTCACCCCTCCACTTT. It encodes CAISGGTASYNSPLHF.